Presented here are 27 T cell receptor beta chains from one specimen sequenced in a study of cytomegalovirus exposure and HLA in healthy donors. Profiling relied on immunoSEQ multiplex PCR, and the TCRdb table lists in-frame clones only, not all of them. This table holds roughly 48,000 clones, approximately 95% found once. Sequencing was performed on PBMCs. These receptors came from a woman aged 18-29 years in good health and CMV-seropositive.

The chain employs TRBV2 and TRBJ1-3, with no clear D. The ends were cut back, 6 bases at V and 8 bases at J, with 8 bases in the middle. CDR3 length: 11 residues. The germline V gene encodes CDR1 SNHLY and CDR2 FYNNEI. CDR3 region: CASRAEDTIYF. In nucleotides, the CDR3 is TGTGCCAGCAGGGCAGAGGACACCATATATTTT.

This chain connects TRBV7-9 to TRBJ1-4; 9 bases fit TRBD1. CDR3 size: 17 residues. From germline, CDR1 is SEHNR and CDR2 FQNEAQ (reference sequence). V lost 5 bases, J lost 8 bases, and 15 bases stayed unmatched. CDR3 loop: CASSPSRDRVWGEKLFF. DNA of the CDR3: TGTGCCAGCAGCCCGTCCCGGGACAGGGTTTGGGGAGAAAAACTGTTTTTT.

The rearrangement uses TRBV7-9 and TRBJ1-2; no clear D gene. The CDR3 has 16 residues. Germline V gene data show CDR1 as SEHNR and CDR2 as FQNEAQ (reference sequence). The ends were cut back, 0 bases at V and 4 bases at J, with 15 bases in the middle. The CDR3 bases are TGTGCCAGCAGCTTAGCGGGTACGGCCGCTAGCTATGGCTACACCTTC. Residues: CASSLAGTAASYGYTF.

This clone has only one observation. This chain links TRBV11-3 with TRBJ2-3; 9 bases agree with TRBD2. V lost 4 bases, J lost 6 bases, and 11 bases stayed unmatched. Per the germline V gene, CDR1 is SGHNT and CDR2 is YENEEA. The CDR3 loop spans 16 amino acids. The CDR3 DNA reads as TGTGCCAGCAGCTATCGACGAGCGGGAGGCAGTGATACGCAGTATTTT. Translation: CASSYRRAGGSDTQYF. The whole variable domain, remainder taken from reference TRBV11-3 and TRBJ2-3, is EAGVVQSPRYKIIEKKQPVAFWCNPISGHNTLYWYLQNLGQGPELLIRYENEEAVDDSQLPKDRFSAERLKGVDSTLKIQPAELGDSAVYLCASSYRRAGGSDTQYFGPGTRLTVL.

The chain has TRBV14 and TRBJ2-5; D possibly corresponds to TRBD2 (6 bases). The germline V and J ends were trimmed by 1 base and 3 bases, with 18 bases remaining between them. The CDR3 loop spans 17 amino acids. Germline lookup yields CDR1 SGHDN and CDR2 FVKESK. The CDR3 nucleotides read TGTGCCAGCAGCCAAGGGATCCATAGCGGCACAGAAGAGACCCAGTACTTC. Its translation: CASSQGIHSGTEETQYF.

J is TRBJ1-5 and V is TRBV27; the D is unclear. V was trimmed by 2 bases and J by 5 bases, leaving 10 bases between them. Germline values: CDR1 MNHEY, CDR2 SMNVEV (reference sequence). The CDR3 length is 14 residues. DNA of the CDR3: TGTGCCAGCAGTTTAATGCGACATTATCAGCCCCAGCATTTT. Encoded protein: CASSLMRHYQPQHF.

The rearrangement links TRBV11-1 to TRBJ2-7; D possibly corresponds to TRBD2 (6 bases). The V end was cut by 3 bases, the J end by 7 bases, with 10 bases between. The germline V gene encodes CDR1 SGHAT and CDR2 FQDESV (reference sequence). The CDR3 totals 12 residues. This CDR3 is CASSFTGGEQYF. For the CDR3, the DNA is TGTGCCAGCAGCTTCACCGGGGGAGAGCAGTACTTC.

The CDR3 region has the DNA TGTGCCAGTAGACAGGGCAGCAATCAGCCCCAGCATTTT. Its protein is CASRQGSNQPQHF. The chain couples TRBV28 to TRBJ1-5, with 7 bases identical to TRBD1. Losses at the gene ends were 9 bases for V and 1 base for J; bases not matched to a gene: 3. The CDR3 is 13 residues long. The V gene's germline CDR1 is MDHEN and CDR2 SYDVKM.

The table lists this clone with a count of one. This chain uses TRBV11-3 with TRBJ2-6; possible D gene TRBD2, 5 bases. The germline V gene encodes CDR1 SGHNT and CDR2 YENEEA. With 5 bases removed from V and 3 bases from J, the gap between germline ends came to 20 bases. This CDR3 region has 18 residues. The CDR3 nucleotides read TGTGCCAGCAGCCCAGAGGGTTCGGGGTATGGTGGGGCCAACGTCCTGACTTTC. This codes for CASSPEGSGYGGANVLTF.

The chain has TRBV7-3 and TRBJ2-5, with a weak D call TRBD2 (5 bases). Trimming shortened V by 2 bases and J by 4 bases, and 8 bases separated the two germline ends. This CDR3 comprises 13 residues. Germline CDR1 is SGHTA and CDR2 is FQGTGA. CDR3 coding DNA: TGTGCCAGCAGCTTATCGGCGGGAGAGACCCAGTACTTC. Translated, it gives CASSLSAGETQYF.

This chain joins TRBV2 and TRBJ2-1; 7 bases map to TRBD1. CDR1 and CDR2 from the germline V gene are SNHLY and FYNNEI. V lost 7 bases to trimming and J lost 7 bases; unmatched junction nucleotides: 13. The CDR3 covers 15 residues. The CDR3 sequence is CASTGLGTERNEQFF. The DNA for the CDR3 is TGTGCCAGCACTGGGCTCGGGACAGAGAGGAATGAGCAGTTCTTC.

This chain links TRBV7-3 with TRBJ2-2; the match to TRBD1 covers 7 bases. CDR1 is SGHTA, CDR2 FQGTGA, per germline. The CDR3 sequence is 14 residues long. Germline trimming cut 6 bases from V and 8 bases from J; bases unmatched to any gene: 9. The CDR3 protein is CASSRHRGQGELFF. CDR3 bases: TGTGCCAGCAGTAGGCACAGGGGTCAGGGGGAGCTGTTTTTT.

This clone came up once. The V call is TRBV7-8, the J call TRBJ1-2, with a weak D call TRBD1 (5 bases). The germline V gene encodes CDR1 SGHVS and CDR2 FQNEAQ. V lost 5 bases to trimming and J lost 6 bases, with 16 bases between them. The CDR3 is 14 amino acids. CDR3 sequence (DNA): TGTGCCAGCAGCCTGAGGACAAAAGGTGATGGCTACACCTTC. Residues: CASSLRTKGDGYTF.

The V call is TRBV5-5, the J call TRBJ1-4; 8 nucleotides match TRBD1. Germline CDR1 is SGHKS and CDR2 is YYEKEE (reference sequence). The CDR3 extends over 15 amino acids. V shed 5 bases, J shed 2 bases, and the junction held 5 bases outside the gene matches. In DNA, the CDR3 is TGTGCCAGCAGTTCCGACAGGGGCACTAATGAAAAACTGTTTTTT. Translating gives CASSSDRGTNEKLFF.

The genes are TRBV30 and TRBJ2-7, with D tentatively TRBD1 (7 bases). Germline CDR1 and CDR2: GTSNPN and SVGIG (reference sequence). V shed 3 bases and J shed 7 bases, with 22 bases lying between them. This CDR3 is 15 amino acids long. The CDR3 coding sequence is TGTGCCTGGAGGGCCCCTGACAGGGACTTACGGGAGCAGTACTTC. This codes for CAWRAPDRDLREQYF. Looking up the rest from reference TRBV30 and TRBJ2-7 gives the full variable domain: SQTIHQWPATLVQPVGSPLSLECTVEGTSNPNLYWYRQAAGRGLQLLFYSVGIGQISSEVPQNLSASRPQDRQFILSSKKLLLSDSGFYLCAWRAPDRDLREQYFGPGTRLTVT.

The rearrangement joins TRBV2 to TRBJ2-1, with D uncertain. CDR3 length: 12 amino acids. The germline V gene has CDR1 SNHLY and CDR2 FYNNEI. V lost 6 bases, J lost 10 bases, and 13 bases lay in between. The CDR3 coding sequence is TGTGCCAGCAGCACCGGGTTTAGGGAGCAGTTCTTC. Its protein product is CASSTGFREQFF.

CDR3: CASSGLAGLGEQYF. Here the CDR3 DNA reads TGTGCCAGCAGCGGGCTAGCGGGGTTAGGGGAGCAGTACTTC. The chain employs TRBV9 and TRBJ2-7; the match to TRBD2 covers 9 bases. This CDR3 contains 14 residues. Germline V gene lookup returns CDR1 SGDLS and CDR2 YYNGEE. After removal of 3 bases from V and 7 bases from J, the junction contained 8 bases not matched to a gene.

Here the CDR3 DNA reads TGTGCCAGTAGCCCCCTGTCGGGGGTGGGGGAGACCCAGTACTTC. Its translation is CASSPLSGVGETQYF. J is TRBJ2-5 and V is TRBV19; a possible D gene is TRBD2 (6 bases). Germline lookup yields CDR1 LNHDA and CDR2 SQIVND (reference sequence). The ends were cut back, 6 bases at V and 5 bases at J, with 19 bases in the middle. The CDR3 is made up of 15 amino acids. Full variable domain (rest looked up from reference TRBV19 and TRBJ2-5): DGGITQSPKYLFRKEGQNVTLSCEQNLNHDAMYWYRQDPGQGLRLIYYSQIVNDFQKGDIAEGYSVSREKKESFPLTVTSAQKNPTAFYLCASSPLSGVGETQYFGPGTRLLVL.

This clone was observed a single time. The rearrangement joins TRBV15 to TRBJ2-1; TRBD1 aligns across 8 bases. Trimming cost V 3 bases and J 6 bases; bases outside gene matches: 13. Germline CDR1 is LNHNV and CDR2 is YYDKDF (reference sequence). The CDR3 spans 17 residues. CDR3 in amino acids: CATSSETGTGFFNEQFF. In DNA, the CDR3 is TGTGCCACCAGCAGCGAAACCGGGACAGGATTCTTCAATGAGCAGTTCTTC.

CDR3 residues: CASSITGGNYGYTF. Written as DNA, the CDR3 is TGTGCCAGTAGTATTACAGGGGGGAACTATGGCTACACCTTC. The J gene is TRBJ1-2, the V gene TRBV19, with 8 nucleotides matching TRBD1. In germline, CDR1 is LNHDA, CDR2 SQIVND (reference sequence). CDR3 length: 14 amino acids. V dropped 3 bases and J dropped 2; count of bases not matched to a gene: 2.

The J gene is TRBJ2-3, the V gene TRBV7-6, with 10 nucleotides matching TRBD2. The V and J ends lost 1 base and 5 bases, in that order; junction bases with no gene match: 12. Germline V CDR1 and CDR2: SGHVS, FNYEAQ. CDR3 length: 18 amino acids. Here the CDR3 DNA reads TGTGCCAGCAGCTTAGTTGTGACTAGCGGGTCGGAACAAGATACGCAGTATTTT. It specifies CASSLVVTSGSEQDTQYF.

The chain has TRBV9 and TRBJ2-1, with D unresolved. This CDR3 has 15 residues. CDR1 SGDLS and CDR2 YYNGEE come from the germline V gene. V was pared by 0 bases and J by 5 bases, with 12 bases between. Here the CDR3 reads CASSVGPANNNEQFF. The CDR3 DNA reads as TGTGCCAGCAGCGTAGGACCAGCGAATAACAATGAGCAGTTCTTC.

This chain connects TRBV2 to TRBJ2-1; 11 bases agree with TRBD2. The germline V gene encodes CDR1 SNHLY and CDR2 FYNNEI. The CDR3 is made up of 17 amino acids. V was clipped by 3 bases and J by 2 bases; unmatched bases: 6. In DNA form, the CDR3 reads TGTGCCAGCAGTGAGTCCCTAGCGGGAGGACCCTACAATGAGCAGTTCTTC. Translation gives CASSESLAGGPYNEQFF.

The chain uses TRBV7-9 and TRBJ2-7; the D gene is possibly TRBD1 (6 bases). V dropped 5 bases and J dropped 3 bases, with 14 bases sitting between them. The CDR3 has 14 amino acids. Per germline, CDR1 SEHNR and CDR2 FQNEAQ (reference sequence). The CDR3 sequence: CASSVTTGFYEQYF. In nucleotides, the CDR3 is TGTGCCAGCAGCGTTACAACAGGGTTCTACGAGCAGTACTTC. Combining the CDR3 with reference TRBV7-9 and TRBJ2-7 gives the whole variable domain DTGVSQNPRHKITKRGQNVTFRCDPISEHNRLYWYRQTLGQGPEFLTYFQNEAQLEKSRLLSDRFSAERPKGSFSTLEIQRTEQGDSAMYLCASSVTTGFYEQYFGPGTRLTVT.

In this sample, this clone turned up once. The chain has TRBV27 and TRBJ2-2; 9 nucleotides line up with TRBD1. Looked up from germline, CDR1 is MNHEY and CDR2 is SMNVEV (reference sequence). Losses at the gene ends were 3 bases for V and 3 bases for J; bases not matched to a gene: 5. CDR3 length equals 16 residues. The CDR3 nucleotides read TGTGCCAGCAGTTTGGTGGGACAGGGAGACACCGGGGAGCTGTTTTTT. Translation: CASSLVGQGDTGELFF.

The V gene is TRBV27, the J gene TRBJ2-3, with TRBD2 as a possible D gene (7 bases). CDR1 is MNHEY and CDR2 is SMNVEV in the germline V gene (reference sequence). This CDR3 spans 15 amino acids. Trimming removed 3 bases at V and 6 bases at J, with 16 bases between. The CDR3 DNA sequence: TGTGCCAGCAGTTTGGGGGGGGCGATGGGCGATACGCAGTATTTT. It codes for CASSLGGAMGDTQYF.

The rearrangement joins TRBV14 to TRBJ2-7; no definite D call. This CDR3 has 13 amino acids. Trimming stripped 4 bases from V and 0 bases from J, with 7 bases between. The germline gives CDR1 SGHDN, CDR2 FVKESK. Here the CDR3 reads CASSRYSSYEQYF. Here the CDR3 DNA reads TGTGCCAGCAGCCGATATAGCTCCTACGAGCAGTACTTC. Variable domain in full (rest from reference TRBV14 and TRBJ2-7): EAGVTQFPSHSVIEKGQTVTLRCDPISGHDNLYWYRRVMGKEIKFLLHFVKESKQDESGMPNNRFLAERTGGTYSTLKVQPAELEDSGVYFCASSRYSSYEQYFGPGTRLTVT.